One T cell receptor (beta chain) is described in this entry. This clone's antigen is unknown. At one end, the junction sequence differs from germline, possibly due to a read error. Total RNA and DNA were co-extracted from about 20-30 mg of bulk tissue with the AllPrep DNA/RNA mini kit, without cell sorting. Surgical resection was performed in China between 2015 and 2016 on five or six patients with histopathologically diagnosed primary liver carcinoma. At the time of sampling, the patients were treatment-naive and had chronic HBV infection. Pieces of fresh tumor and adjacent tissue were cut in half, with one half kept in RNAlater at -80 degrees C and the other half sent for histology. This sample was included in a study of tumor-infiltrating lymphocytes in primary liver carcinoma listed by TCRdb under 2017. Looking at the study overall: Hepatocellular carcinoma (four) or combined HCC and intrahepatic cholangiocarcinoma (one) was present in the five patients, who were three men and two women aged 30 to 69 years. The five patients had tumors of stage T1-T3 N0M0, with maximum diameters ranging from 4.2 to 10 cm. Each sample produced about 3.5 to 8 million productive TCRbeta reads, and read depth showed no significant difference between tissue types. TCRbeta repertoire sequencing, expression microarrays and whole-exome sequencing were combined in the study across five regions of each liver tumor, with adjacent normal tissue and blood also included. A total of some 35 specimens from 5 patients went through TCRbeta repertoire sequencing, namely 25 tumor regions, 5 adjacent noncancerous liver tissues and 5 peripheral blood samples. Technical replicate repertoires showed high reproducibility, with mean shared-clone rates roughly 0.89 and correlation coefficients above 0.95. Broader findings and caveats from the paper: Because the samples were bulk and unsorted, CD4+ and CD8+ T cell repertoires could not be compared. Repertoire overlap was found to be higher between tumor regions (mean around 35%) than between tumor-adjacent (about 17%) or tumor-blood (14%) pairs, consistent with antigen-driven expansion. The study included only four to six patients, and the authors note findings should be validated in a larger study. Compared with blood, tumors had a significantly larger share of the repertoire taken up by the top 250 clones (p = 0.039). Only the TCR beta chain was sequenced, which likely underestimates true repertoire diversity because unpaired alpha chains were not captured.

Starting from around 520 ng total RNA, TCRbeta-specific cDNA was produced by reverse transcription with a constant-region primer and ProtoScript II reverse transcriptase. Three nested multiplex PCR rounds, following a slightly modified ARM-PCR procedure, were used to build the TCRbeta libraries. The first two PCR rounds used multiplex TRBV1-TRBV30 forward primers with a Cbeta reverse primer, each for roughly 11 cycles. A final 25-cycle PCR with Deep VentR polymerase added sample barcodes and Illumina adapters. Before sequencing, amplicons between 200 and 500 bp were purified from gel using a QIAquick gel extraction kit. An Illumina HiSeq 2500 was used to sequence the TCRbeta amplicons with 250-bp paired-end reads. In the paper's pipeline: Reads were quality-trimmed with Trimmomatic v0.33, and paired reads were merged with FLASH v1.2.11 to recover full CDR3 sequences. V, D and J germline segments were assigned to the rearranged TCRbeta sequences using MiGEC v1.2.1b. VDJtools v1.0.0 computed clonotype statistics and Shannon-Wiener diversity indices. Except for diversity analysis, only the 250 most abundant clonotypes of each sample were used in subsequent analyses to reduce sampling bias. TCRdb reworked the public reads: Q25 trimming with fastp, MiXCR clone assembly, productive beta chains retained. Rows with a matching CDR3 protein are joined into one entry that keeps the most common DNA and genes. V and J calls and clone size were set by TCRdb, not the authors. The sample table lists around 79,000 distinct CDR3 sequences, 69% of them with a count of one. The top ten constitute roughly 25% of the sample.

Measured from the cysteine to the phenylalanine, the CDR3 is 13 residues long. Kept here is only the CDR3 DNA, which spans 39 bases and is read in frame from base 1. For CDR1 and CDR2, the germline V gene lists LGHNA and YSLEER. This chain is built from TRBV4-3 and TRBJ2-7, with no confidently assigned D gene. This sequence was found in a man aged 40-55 years with primary liver carcinoma and hepatitis B virus infection. Sequences were obtained from tumor-adjacent normal liver tissue. The CDR3 has the sequence CASSQTVSYEQYF. The DNA is TGTGCCAGCAGCCAAACAGTTTCCTACGAGCAGTACTTC.